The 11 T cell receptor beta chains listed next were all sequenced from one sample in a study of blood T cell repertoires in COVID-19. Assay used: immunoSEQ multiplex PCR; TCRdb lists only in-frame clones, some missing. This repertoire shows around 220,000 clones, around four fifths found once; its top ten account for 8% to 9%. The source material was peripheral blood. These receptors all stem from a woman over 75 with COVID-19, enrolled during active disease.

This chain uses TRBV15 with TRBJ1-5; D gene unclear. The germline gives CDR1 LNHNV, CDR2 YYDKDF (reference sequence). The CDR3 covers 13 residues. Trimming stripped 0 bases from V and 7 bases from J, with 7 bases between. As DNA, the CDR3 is TGTGCCACCAGCAGAGATATCGGGCAGCCCCAGCATTTT. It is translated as CATSRDIGQPQHF. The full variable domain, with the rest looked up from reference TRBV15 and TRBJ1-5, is DAMVIQNPRYQVTQFGKPVTLSCSQTLNHNVMYWYQQKSSQAPKLLFHYYDKDFNNEADTPDNFQSRRPNTSFCFLDIRSPGLGDTAMYLCATSRDIGQPQHFGDGTRLSIL.

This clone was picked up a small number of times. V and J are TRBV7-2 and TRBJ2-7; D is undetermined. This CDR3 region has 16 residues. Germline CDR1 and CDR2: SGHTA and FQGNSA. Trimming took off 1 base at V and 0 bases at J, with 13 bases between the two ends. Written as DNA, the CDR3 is TGTGCCAGCAGCTTAGAGTGGGCAGTCAGCTCCTACGAGCAGTACTTC. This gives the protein CASSLEWAVSSYEQYF.

CDR3 nucleotides: TGTGCCAGCAGCGTAGGGGCGGGGCTAGCCAAAAACATTCAGTACTTC. Translated: CASSVGAGLAKNIQYF. This sequence joins TRBV9 and TRBJ2-4; the D gene is possibly TRBD2 (6 bases). Trimming removed 0 bases at V and 0 bases at J, with 10 bases between. The CDR3 spans 16 residues. The germline gives CDR1 SGDLS, CDR2 YYNGEE.

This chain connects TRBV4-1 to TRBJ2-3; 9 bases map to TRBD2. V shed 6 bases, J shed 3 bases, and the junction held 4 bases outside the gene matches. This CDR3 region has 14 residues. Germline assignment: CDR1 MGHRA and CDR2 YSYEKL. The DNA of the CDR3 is TGCGCCAGCAGAATAAGCGGGGGGACAGATACGCAGTATTTT. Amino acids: CASRISGGTDTQYF.

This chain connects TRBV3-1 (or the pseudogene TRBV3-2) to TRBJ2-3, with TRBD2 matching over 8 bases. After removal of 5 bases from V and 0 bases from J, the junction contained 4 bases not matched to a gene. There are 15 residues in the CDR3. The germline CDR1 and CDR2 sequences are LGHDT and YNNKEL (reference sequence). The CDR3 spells CASSSGGGSTDTQYF. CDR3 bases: TGTGCCAGCAGCTCCGGGGGGGGCAGCACAGATACGCAGTATTTT.

CDR3 region: CAWSPLTGGVEQYF. CDR3 DNA sequence: TGTGCCTGGAGCCCGCTCACAGGGGGAGTGGAGCAGTACTTC. The genes are TRBV30 and TRBJ2-7; 8 bases align to TRBD1. The germline gives CDR1 GTSNPN, CDR2 SVGIG (reference sequence). Losses at the gene ends were 3 bases for V and 7 bases for J; bases not matched to a gene: 11. The CDR3 totals 14 residues.

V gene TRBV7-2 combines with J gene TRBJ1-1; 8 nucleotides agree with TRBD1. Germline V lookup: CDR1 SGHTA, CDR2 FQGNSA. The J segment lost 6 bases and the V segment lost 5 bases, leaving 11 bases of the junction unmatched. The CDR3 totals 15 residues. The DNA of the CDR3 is TGTGCCAGCAGCAGGAGTACAGGGGGTTGGTCTGAAGCTTTCTTT. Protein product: CASSRSTGGWSEAFF.

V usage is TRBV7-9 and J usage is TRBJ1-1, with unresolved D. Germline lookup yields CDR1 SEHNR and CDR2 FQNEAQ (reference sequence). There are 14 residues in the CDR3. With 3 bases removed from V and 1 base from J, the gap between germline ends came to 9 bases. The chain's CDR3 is CASSFAGQNTEAFF. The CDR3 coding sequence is TGTGCCAGCAGCTTCGCCGGTCAGAACACTGAAGCTTTCTTT. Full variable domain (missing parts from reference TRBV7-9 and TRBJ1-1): DTGVSQNPRHKITKRGQNVTFRCDPISEHNRLYWYRQTLGQGPEFLTYFQNEAQLEKSRLLSDRFSAERPKGSFSTLEIQRTEQGDSAMYLCASSFAGQNTEAFFGQGTRLTVV.

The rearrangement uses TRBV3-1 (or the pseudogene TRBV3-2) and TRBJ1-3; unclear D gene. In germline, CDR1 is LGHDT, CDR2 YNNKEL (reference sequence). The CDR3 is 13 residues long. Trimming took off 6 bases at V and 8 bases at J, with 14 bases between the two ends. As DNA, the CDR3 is TGTGCCAGCAGACTGCTGGGGAGCGACACCATATATTTT. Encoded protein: CASRLLGSDTIYF.

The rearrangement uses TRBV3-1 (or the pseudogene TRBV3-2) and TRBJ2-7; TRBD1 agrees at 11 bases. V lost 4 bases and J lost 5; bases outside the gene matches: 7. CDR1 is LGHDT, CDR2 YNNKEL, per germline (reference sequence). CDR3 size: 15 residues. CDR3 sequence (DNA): TGTGCCAGCAGCCTAGGGGACAGGGGGTCCCACGAGCAGTACTTC. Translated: CASSLGDRGSHEQYF.

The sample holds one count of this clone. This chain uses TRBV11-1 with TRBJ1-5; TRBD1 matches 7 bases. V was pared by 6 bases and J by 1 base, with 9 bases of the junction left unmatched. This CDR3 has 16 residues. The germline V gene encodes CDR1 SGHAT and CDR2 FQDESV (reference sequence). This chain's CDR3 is CASRFGQVRSNQPQHF. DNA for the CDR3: TGTGCCAGCAGGTTCGGACAGGTTAGGAGCAATCAGCCCCAGCATTTT.